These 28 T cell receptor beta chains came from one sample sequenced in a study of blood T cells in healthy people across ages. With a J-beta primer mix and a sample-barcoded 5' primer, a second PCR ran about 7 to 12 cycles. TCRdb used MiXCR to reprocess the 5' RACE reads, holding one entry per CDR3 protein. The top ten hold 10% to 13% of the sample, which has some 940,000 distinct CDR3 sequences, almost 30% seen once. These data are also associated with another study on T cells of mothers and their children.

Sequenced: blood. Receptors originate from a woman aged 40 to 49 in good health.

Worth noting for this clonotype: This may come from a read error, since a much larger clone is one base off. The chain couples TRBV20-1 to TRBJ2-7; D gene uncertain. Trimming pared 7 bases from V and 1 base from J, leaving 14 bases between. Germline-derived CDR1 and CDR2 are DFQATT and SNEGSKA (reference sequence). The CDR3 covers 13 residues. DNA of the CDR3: TGCAGTGTTAGCCCTGGACGGTCCTACGAGCAGTACTTC. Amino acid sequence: CSVSPGRSYEQYF.

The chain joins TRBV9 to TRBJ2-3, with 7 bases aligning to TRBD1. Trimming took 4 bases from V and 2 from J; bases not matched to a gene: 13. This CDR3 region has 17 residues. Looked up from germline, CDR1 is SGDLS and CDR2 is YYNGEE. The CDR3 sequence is CASSPPSGDSHTDTQYF. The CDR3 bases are TGTGCCAGCAGCCCCCCATCCGGGGACAGCCACACAGATACGCAGTATTTT.

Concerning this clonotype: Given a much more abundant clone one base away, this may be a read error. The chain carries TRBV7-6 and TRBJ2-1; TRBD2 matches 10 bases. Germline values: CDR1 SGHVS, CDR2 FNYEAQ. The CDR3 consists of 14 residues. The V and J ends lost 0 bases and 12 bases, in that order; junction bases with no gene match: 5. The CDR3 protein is CASSLAAGGPGQFF. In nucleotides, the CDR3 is TGTGCCAGCAGCTTAGCAGCGGGGGGGCCGGGGCAGTTCTTC. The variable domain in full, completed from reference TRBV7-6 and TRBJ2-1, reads GAGVSQSPRYKVTKRGQDVALRCDPISGHVSLYWYRQALGQGPEFLTYFNYEAQQDKSGLPNDRFSAERPEGSISTLTIQRTEQRDSAMYRCASSLAAGGPGQFFGPGTRLTVL.

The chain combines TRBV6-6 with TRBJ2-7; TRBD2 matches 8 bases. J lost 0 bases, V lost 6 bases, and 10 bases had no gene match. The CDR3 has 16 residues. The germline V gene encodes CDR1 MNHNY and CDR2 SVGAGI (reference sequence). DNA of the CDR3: TGTGCCAGCAGGCGTACTTCTCGGGGGGGCTCCTACGAGCAGTACTTC. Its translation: CASRRTSRGGSYEQYF.

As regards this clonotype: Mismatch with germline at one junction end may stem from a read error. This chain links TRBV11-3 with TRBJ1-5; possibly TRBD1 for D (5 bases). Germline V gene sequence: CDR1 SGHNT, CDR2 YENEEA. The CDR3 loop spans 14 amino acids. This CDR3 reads CAGSLEGSNQPQHF. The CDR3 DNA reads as TGTGCCGGCAGCTTAGAGGGGAGCAATCAGCCCCAGCATTTT.

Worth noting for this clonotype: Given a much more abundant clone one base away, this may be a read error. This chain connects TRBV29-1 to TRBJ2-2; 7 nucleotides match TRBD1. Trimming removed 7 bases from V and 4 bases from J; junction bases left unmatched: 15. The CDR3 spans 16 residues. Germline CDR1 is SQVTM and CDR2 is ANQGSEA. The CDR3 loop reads CSAVGVGTESTGELFF. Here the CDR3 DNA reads TGCAGCGCTGTTGGAGTGGGGACAGAAAGCACCGGGGAGCTGTTTTTT.

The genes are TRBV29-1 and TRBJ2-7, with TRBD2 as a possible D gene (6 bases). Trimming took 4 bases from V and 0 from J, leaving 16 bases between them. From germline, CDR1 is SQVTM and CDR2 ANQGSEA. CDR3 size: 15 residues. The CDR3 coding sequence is TGCAGCGTTGTGGGGGGTGACAGAAGCTCCTACGAGCAGTACTTC. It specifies CSVVGGDRSSYEQYF.

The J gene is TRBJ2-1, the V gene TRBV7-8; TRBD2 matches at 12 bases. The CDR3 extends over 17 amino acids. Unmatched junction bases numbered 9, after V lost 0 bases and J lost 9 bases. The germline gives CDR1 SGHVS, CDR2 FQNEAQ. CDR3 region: CASSLAQLAGGQSEQFF. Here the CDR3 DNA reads TGTGCCAGCAGCTTAGCGCAGCTAGCGGGAGGGCAGAGTGAGCAGTTCTTC.

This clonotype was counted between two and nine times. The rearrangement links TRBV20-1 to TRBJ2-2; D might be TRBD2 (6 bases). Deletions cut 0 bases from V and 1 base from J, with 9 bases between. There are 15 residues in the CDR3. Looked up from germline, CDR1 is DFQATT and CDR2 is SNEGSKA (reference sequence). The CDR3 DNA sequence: TGCAGTGCTAGAGATGTAGCGGAGAACACCGGGGAGCTGTTTTTT. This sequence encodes CSARDVAENTGELFF.

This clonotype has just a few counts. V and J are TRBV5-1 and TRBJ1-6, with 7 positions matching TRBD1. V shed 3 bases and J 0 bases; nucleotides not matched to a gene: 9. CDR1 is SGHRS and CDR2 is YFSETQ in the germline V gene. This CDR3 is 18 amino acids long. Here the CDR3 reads CASSYQGGQSSYNSPLHF. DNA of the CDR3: TGCGCCAGCAGCTACCAGGGGGGACAGAGCTCCTATAATTCACCCCTCCACTTT.

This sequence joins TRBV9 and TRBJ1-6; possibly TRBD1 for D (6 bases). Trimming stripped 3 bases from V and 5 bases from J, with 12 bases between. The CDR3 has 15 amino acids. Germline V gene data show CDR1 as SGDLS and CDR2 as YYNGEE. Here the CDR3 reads CASSGTGMDNSPLHF. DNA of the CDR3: TGTGCCAGCAGCGGTACAGGGATGGATAATTCACCCCTCCACTTT.

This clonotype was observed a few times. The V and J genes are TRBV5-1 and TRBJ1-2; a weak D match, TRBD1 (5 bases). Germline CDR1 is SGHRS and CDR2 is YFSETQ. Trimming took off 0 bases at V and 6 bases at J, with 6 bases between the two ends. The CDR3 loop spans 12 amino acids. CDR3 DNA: TGCGCCAGCAGCTTGGAGGGGCATGGCTACACCTTC. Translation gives CASSLEGHGYTF.

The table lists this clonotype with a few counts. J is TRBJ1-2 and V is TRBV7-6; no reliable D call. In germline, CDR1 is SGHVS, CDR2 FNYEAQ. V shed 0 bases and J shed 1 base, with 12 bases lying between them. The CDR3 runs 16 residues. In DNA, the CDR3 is TGTGCCAGCAGCTTAGCAGCACGCTCGCTTAACTATGGCTACACCTTC. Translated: CASSLAARSLNYGYTF.

The CDR3 here is CASSQDGPAGAYNEQFF. CDR3 nucleotides: TGCGCCAGCAGCCAAGATGGTCCAGCAGGGGCCTACAATGAGCAGTTCTTC. This chain uses TRBV4-3 with TRBJ2-1; a possible D gene is TRBD1 (6 bases). The ends were cut back, 0 bases at V and 2 bases at J, with 14 bases in the middle. Per germline, CDR1 LGHNA and CDR2 YSLEER. This CDR3 has 17 amino acids.

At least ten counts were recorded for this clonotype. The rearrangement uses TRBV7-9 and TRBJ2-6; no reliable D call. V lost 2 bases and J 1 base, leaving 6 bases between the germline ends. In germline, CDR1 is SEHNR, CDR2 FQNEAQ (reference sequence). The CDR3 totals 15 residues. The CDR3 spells CASSLSESGANVLTF. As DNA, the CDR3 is TGTGCCAGCAGCTTAAGTGAATCTGGGGCCAACGTCCTGACTTTC.

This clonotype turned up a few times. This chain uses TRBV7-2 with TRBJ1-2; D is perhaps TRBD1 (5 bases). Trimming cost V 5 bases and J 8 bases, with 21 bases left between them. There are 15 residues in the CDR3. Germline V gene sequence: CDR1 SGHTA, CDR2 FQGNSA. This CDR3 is CASSLQGPPWGGYTF. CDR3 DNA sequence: TGTGCCAGCAGCCTCCAGGGACCTCCCTGGGGGGGCTACACCTTC.

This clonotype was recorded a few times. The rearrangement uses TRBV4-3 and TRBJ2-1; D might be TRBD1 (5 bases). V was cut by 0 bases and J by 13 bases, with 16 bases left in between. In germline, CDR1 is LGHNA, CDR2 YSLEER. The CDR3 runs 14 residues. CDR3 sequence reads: CASSQDIGQETQFF. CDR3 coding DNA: TGCGCCAGCAGCCAAGACATCGGACAAGAGACCCAGTTCTTC.

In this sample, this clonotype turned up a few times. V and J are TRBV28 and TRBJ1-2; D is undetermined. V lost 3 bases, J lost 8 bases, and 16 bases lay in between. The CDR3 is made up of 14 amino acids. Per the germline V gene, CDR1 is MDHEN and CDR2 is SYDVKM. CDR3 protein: CASSFEGRIGGYTF. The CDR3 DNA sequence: TGTGCCAGCAGTTTCGAAGGGAGGATTGGCGGCTACACCTTC.

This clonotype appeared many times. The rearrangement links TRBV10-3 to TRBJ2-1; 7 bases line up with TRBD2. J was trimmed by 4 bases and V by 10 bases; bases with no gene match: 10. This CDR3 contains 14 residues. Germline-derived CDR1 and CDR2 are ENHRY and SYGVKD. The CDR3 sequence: CATLGGGGYNEQFF. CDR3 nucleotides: TGTGCCACTCTTGGCGGCGGGGGATACAATGAGCAGTTCTTC.

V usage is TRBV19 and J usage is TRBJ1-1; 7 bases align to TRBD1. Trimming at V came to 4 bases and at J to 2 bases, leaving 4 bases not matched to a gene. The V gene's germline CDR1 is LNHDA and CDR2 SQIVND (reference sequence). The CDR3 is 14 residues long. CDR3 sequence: CASSNDRANTEAFF. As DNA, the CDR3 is TGTGCCAGTAGTAATGACAGGGCTAACACTGAAGCTTTCTTT.

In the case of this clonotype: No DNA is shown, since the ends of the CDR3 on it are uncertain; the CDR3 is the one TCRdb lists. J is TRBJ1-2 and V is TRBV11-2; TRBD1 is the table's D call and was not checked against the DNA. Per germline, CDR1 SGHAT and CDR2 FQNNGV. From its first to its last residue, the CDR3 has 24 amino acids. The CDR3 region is CASSLGEYNEQFFGPGTLNYGYTF.

The CDR3 DNA follows: TGTGCCAGCACCTACGGAGGGGGCGTTTGTGGCTACACCTTC. Protein sequence: CASTYGGGVCGYTF. V gene TRBV6-2 or TRBV6-3 combines with J gene TRBJ1-2, with 7 bases aligning to TRBD1. V was clipped by 7 bases and J by 7 bases; unmatched bases: 12. Germline V gene sequence: CDR1 MNHEY, CDR2 SVGEGT. CDR3 length equals 14 residues.

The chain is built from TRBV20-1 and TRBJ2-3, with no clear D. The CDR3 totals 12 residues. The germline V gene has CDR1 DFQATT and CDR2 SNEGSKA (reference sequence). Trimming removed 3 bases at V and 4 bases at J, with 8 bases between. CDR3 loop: CSASTNPDTQYF. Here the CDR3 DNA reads TGCAGTGCTAGCACAAACCCAGATACGCAGTATTTT.

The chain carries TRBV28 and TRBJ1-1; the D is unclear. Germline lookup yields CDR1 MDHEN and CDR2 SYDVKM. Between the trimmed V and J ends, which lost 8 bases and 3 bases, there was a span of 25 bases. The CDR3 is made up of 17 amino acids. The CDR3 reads CASPPPRAEGVYTEAFF. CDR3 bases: TGTGCCAGCCCCCCACCTCGGGCCGAGGGTGTGTACACTGAAGCTTTCTTT. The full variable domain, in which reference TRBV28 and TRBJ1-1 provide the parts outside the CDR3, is DVKVTQSSRYLVKRTGEKVFLECVQDMDHENMFWYRQDPGLGLRLIYFSYDVKMKEKGDIPEGYSVSREKKERFSLILESASTNQTSMYLCASPPPRAEGVYTEAFFGQGTRLTVV.

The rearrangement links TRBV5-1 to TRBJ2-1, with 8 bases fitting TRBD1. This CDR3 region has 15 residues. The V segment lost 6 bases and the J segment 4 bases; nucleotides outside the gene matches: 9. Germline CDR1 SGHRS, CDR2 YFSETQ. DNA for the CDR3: TGCGCCAGCACTAAAGGGACAGGACCGTACAATGAGCAGTTCTTC. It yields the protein CASTKGTGPYNEQFF.

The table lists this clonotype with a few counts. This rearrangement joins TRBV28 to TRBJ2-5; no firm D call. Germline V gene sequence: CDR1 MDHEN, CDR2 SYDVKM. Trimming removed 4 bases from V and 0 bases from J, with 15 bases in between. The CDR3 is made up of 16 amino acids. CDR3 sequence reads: CASSSSLRVHQETQYF. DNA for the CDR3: TGTGCCAGCAGTTCCTCCCTTCGGGTCCACCAAGAGACCCAGTACTTC.

The CDR3 loop reads CASSLREAFF. CDR3 coding DNA: TGTGCCAGCAGTTTACGTGAAGCTTTCTTT. The chain uses TRBV28 and TRBJ1-1; D gene unclear. V dropped 2 bases and J dropped 7 bases, with 2 bases sitting between them. This CDR3 is 10 amino acids long. Germline CDR1 MDHEN, CDR2 SYDVKM.

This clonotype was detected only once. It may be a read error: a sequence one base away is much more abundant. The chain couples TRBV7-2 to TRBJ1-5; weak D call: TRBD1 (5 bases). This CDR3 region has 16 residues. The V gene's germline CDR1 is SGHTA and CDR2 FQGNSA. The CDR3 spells CAGSLVSGRSNQPQHF. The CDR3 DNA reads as TGTGCCGGCAGCTTAGTATCAGGGCGGTCCAATCAGCCCCAGCATTTT.